This TCR beta chain was identified in a study of T-cell reconstitution after alpha-beta-depleted transplantation in children. As to this clonotype: The antigen is not known. A much larger clone lies a single base off, so this may be a read error.

Findings and caveats of the study: By one year post-transplant, T-cell counts and diversity largely arose from T cells that were newly produced.

TCRbeta library preparation incorporated unique molecular identifiers. TCRdb recomputed calls from the PCR reads with MiXCR, one row per CDR3 protein. The sample records about 78,000 distinct CDR3 sequences, 13% to 15% being singletons. CDR1 is ENHRY and CDR2 is SYGVKD in the germline V gene. CDR3 length: 15 residues. V was pared by 6 bases and J by 6 bases, with 9 bases of the junction left unmatched. The sequencing here drew on PBMCs, mostly from graft donor cells, taken 180 days after TCRalphabeta/CD19-depleted stem cell transplant. The sequence was collected from a male patient aged 2-9 years who had a stem cell transplant for acute lymphoblastic leukemia, so the T cells may come from the graft donor. The V gene is TRBV10-3, the J gene TRBJ2-7; TRBD2 agrees at 12 bases. The CDR3 spells CAISPLAGGHGEQYF. The CDR3, as DNA: TGTGCCATCAGCCCTCTAGCGGGGGGGCACGGCGAGCAGTACTTC.